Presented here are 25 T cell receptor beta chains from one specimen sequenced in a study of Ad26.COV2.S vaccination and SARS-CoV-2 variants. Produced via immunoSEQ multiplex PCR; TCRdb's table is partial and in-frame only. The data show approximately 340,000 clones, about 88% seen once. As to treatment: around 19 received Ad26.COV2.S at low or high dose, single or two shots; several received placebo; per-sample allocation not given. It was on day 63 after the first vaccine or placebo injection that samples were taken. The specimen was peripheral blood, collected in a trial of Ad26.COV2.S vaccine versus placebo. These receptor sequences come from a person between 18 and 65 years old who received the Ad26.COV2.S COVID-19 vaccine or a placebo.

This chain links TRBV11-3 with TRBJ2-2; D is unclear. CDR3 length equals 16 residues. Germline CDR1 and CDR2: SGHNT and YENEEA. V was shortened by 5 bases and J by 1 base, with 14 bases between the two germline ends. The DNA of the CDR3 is TGTGCCAGCAGCCAAGCAGGAGTTAGGAACACCGGGGAGCTGTTTTTT. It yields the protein CASSQAGVRNTGELFF. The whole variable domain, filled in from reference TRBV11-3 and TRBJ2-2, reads EAGVVQSPRYKIIEKKQPVAFWCNPISGHNTLYWYLQNLGQGPELLIRYENEEAVDDSQLPKDRFSAERLKGVDSTLKIQPAELGDSAVYLCASSQAGVRNTGELFFGEGSRLTVL.

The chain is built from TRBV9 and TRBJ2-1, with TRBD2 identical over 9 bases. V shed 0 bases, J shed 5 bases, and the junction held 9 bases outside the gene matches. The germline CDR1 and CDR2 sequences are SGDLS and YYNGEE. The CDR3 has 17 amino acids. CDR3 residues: CASSVASGLAGNNEQFF. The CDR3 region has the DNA TGTGCCAGCAGCGTAGCTTCAGGGCTAGCGGGGAACAATGAGCAGTTCTTC. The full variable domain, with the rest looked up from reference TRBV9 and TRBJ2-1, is DSGVTQTPKHLITATGQRVTLRCSPRSGDLSVYWYQQSLDQGLQFLIQYYNGEERAKGNILERFSAQQFPDLHSELNLSSLELGDSALYFCASSVASGLAGNNEQFFGPGTRLTVL.

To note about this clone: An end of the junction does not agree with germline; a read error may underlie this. CDR3 in DNA: TGTGCCAGCAGCCAAGATGAAGTAAGTTTTCACTTC. Translated: CASSQDEVSFHF. The rearrangement uses TRBV3-1 (or the pseudogene TRBV3-2) and TRBJ1-2; unclear D gene. This CDR3 is built from 12 residues. CDR1 LGHDT and CDR2 YNNKEL come from the germline V gene (reference sequence).

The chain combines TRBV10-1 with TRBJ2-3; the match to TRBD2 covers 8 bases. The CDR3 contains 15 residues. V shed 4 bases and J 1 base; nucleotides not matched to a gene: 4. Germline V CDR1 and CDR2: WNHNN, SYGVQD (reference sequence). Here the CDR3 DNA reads TGCGCCAGCAGTGGGACTAGCTTGGGCACAGATACGCAGTATTTT. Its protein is CASSGTSLGTDTQYF.

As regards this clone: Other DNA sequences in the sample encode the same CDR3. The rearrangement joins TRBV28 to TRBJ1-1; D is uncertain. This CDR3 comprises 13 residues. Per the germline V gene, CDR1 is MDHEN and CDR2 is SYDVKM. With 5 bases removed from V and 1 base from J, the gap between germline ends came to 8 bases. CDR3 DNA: TGTGCCAGCAGTCCCTCCAAGAACACTGAAGCTTTCTTT. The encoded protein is CASSPSKNTEAFF.

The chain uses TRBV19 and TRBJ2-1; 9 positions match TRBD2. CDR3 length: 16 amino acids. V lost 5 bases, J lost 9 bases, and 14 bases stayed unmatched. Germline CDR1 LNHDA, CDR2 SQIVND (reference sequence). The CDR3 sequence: CASSSGGVAGVIEQFF. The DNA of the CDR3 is TGTGCCAGTAGTTCAGGTGGGGTAGCGGGAGTCATTGAGCAGTTCTTC.

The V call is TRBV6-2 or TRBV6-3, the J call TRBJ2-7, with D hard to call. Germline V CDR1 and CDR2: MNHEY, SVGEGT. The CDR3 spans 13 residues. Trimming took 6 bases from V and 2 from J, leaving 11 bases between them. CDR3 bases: TGTGCCAGCAGCCGAGTTGTGGCCTACGAGCAGTACTTC. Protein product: CASSRVVAYEQYF.

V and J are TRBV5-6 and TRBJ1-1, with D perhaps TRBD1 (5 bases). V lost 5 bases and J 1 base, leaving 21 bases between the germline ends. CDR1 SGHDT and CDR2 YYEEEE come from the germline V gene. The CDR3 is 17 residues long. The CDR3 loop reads CASSPSLMTAWNTEAFF. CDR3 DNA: TGTGCCAGCAGTCCATCGCTAATGACAGCTTGGAACACTGAAGCTTTCTTT. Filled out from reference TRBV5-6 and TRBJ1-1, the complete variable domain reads DAGVTQSPTHLIKTRGQQVTLRCSPKSGHDTVSWYQQALGQGPQFIFQYYEEEERQRGNFPDRFSGHQFPNYSSELNVNALLLGDSALYLCASSPSLMTAWNTEAFFGQGTRLTVV.

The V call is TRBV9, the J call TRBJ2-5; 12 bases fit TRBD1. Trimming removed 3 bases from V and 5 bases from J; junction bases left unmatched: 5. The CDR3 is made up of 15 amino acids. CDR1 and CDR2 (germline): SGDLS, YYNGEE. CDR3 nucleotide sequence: TGTGCCAGCAGCGGGGGACAGGGGGCTCGGGAGACCCAGTACTTC. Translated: CASSGGQGARETQYF.

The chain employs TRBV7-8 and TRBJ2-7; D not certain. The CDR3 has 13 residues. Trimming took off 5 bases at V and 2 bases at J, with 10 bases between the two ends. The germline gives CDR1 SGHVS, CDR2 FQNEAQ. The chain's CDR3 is CASSRSTTYEQYF. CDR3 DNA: TGTGCCAGCAGCCGATCAACAACCTACGAGCAGTACTTC.

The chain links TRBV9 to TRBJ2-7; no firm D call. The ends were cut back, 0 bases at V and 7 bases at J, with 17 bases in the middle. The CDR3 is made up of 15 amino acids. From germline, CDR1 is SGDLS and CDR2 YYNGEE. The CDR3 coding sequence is TGTGCCAGCAGCGTAGGGTTACCACCTTCCCTGGAGCAGTACTTC. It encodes CASSVGLPPSLEQYF.

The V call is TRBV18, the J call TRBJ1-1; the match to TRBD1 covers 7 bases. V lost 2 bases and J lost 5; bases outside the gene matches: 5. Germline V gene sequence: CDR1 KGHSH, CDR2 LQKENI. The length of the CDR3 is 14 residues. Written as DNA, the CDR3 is TGTGCCAGCTCACCAGCCGACAGGGTTACTGAAGCTTTCTTT. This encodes CASSPADRVTEAFF.

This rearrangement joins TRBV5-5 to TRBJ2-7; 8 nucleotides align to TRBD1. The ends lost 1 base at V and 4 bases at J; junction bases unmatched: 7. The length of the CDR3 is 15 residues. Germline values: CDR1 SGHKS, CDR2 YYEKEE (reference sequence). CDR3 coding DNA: TGTGCCAGCAGCTTGATTTTCCAGGGGGCTTACGAGCAGTACTTC. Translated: CASSLIFQGAYEQYF.

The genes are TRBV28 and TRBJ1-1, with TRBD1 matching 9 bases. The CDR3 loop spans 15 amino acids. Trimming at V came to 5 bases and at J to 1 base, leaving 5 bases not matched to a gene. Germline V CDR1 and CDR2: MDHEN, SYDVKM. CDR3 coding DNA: TGTGCCAGCAGTACCACAGGGGGCCCGAACACTGAAGCTTTCTTT. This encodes CASSTTGGPNTEAFF.

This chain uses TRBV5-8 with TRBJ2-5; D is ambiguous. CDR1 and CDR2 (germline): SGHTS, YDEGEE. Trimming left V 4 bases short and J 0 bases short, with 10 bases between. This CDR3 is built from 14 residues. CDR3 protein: CASSEDPYQETQYF. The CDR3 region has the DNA TGTGCCAGCAGCGAGGACCCGTACCAAGAGACCCAGTACTTC.

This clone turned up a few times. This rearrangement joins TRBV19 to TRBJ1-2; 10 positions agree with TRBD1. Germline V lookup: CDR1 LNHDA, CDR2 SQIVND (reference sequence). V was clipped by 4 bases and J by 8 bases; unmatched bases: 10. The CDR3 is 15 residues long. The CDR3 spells CASSTSGQGVRGYTF. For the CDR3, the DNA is TGTGCCAGTAGTACCTCTGGACAGGGGGTACGGGGCTACACCTTC. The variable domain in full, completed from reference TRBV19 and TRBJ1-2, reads DGGITQSPKYLFRKEGQNVTLSCEQNLNHDAMYWYRQDPGQGLRLIYYSQIVNDFQKGDIAEGYSVSREKKESFPLTVTSAQKNPTAFYLCASSTSGQGVRGYTFGSGTRLTVV.

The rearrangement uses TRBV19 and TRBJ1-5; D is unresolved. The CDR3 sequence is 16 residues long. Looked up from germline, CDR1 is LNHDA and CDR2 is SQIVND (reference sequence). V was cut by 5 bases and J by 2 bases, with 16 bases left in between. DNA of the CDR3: TGTGCCAGTAGTTTGTCCTGGGAAGTTGGCAATCAGCCCCAGCATTTT. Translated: CASSLSWEVGNQPQHF.

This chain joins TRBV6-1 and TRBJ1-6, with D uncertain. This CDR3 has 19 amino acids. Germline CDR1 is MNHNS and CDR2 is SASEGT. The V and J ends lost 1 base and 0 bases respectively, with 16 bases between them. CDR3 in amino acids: CASSEVRVEGSSYNSPLHF. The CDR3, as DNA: TGTGCCAGCAGTGAAGTCCGGGTTGAAGGGAGCTCCTATAATTCACCCCTCCACTTT.

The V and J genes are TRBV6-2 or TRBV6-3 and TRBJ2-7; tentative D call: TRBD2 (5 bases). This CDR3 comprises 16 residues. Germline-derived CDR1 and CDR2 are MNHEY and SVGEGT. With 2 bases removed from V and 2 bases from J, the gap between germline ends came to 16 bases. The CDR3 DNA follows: TGTGCCAGCAGTTACCGGCCGGGGTCAGGACCCTACGAGCAGTACTTC. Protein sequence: CASSYRPGSGPYEQYF.

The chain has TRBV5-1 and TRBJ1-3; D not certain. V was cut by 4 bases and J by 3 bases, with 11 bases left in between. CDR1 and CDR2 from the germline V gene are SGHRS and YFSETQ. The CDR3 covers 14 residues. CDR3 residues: CASSPRGSGNTIYF. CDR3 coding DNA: TGCGCCAGCAGCCCCCGTGGCAGTGGAAACACCATATATTTT.

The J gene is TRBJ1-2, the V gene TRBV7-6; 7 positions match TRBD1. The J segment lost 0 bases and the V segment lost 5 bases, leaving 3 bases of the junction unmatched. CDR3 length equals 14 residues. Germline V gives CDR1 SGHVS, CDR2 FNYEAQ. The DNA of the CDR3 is TGTGCCAGCAGCCCACAGGGGACTAACTATGGCTACACCTTC. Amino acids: CASSPQGTNYGYTF.

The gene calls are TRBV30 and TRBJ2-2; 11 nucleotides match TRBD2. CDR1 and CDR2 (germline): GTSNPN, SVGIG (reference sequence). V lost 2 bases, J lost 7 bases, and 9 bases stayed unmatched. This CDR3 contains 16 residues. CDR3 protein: CAWSPGLAGRSGELFF. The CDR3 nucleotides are TGTGCCTGGAGTCCCGGACTAGCGGGTCGTAGCGGGGAGCTGTTTTTT. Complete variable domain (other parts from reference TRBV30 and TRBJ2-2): SQTIHQWPATLVQPVGSPLSLECTVEGTSNPNLYWYRQAAGRGLQLLFYSVGIGQISSEVPQNLSASRPQDRQFILSSKKLLLSDSGFYLCAWSPGLAGRSGELFFGEGSRLTVL.

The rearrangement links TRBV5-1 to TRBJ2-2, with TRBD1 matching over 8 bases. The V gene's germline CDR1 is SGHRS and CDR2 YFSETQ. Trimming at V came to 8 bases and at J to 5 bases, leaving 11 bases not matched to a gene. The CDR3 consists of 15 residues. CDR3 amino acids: CASYPGGMETGELFF. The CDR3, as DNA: TGCGCCAGTTATCCAGGGGGCATGGAAACCGGGGAGCTGTTTTTT.

The CDR3 region has the DNA TGTGCCAGTAGTTCGCTTGGGGTCCTACAGGGTAATCAGCCCCAGCATTTT. It codes for CASSSLGVLQGNQPQHF. V and J are TRBV19 and TRBJ1-5; tentative D call: TRBD1 (6 bases). CDR3 length equals 17 residues. The V and J ends lost 5 bases and 4 bases respectively, with 21 bases between them. Per the germline V gene, CDR1 is LNHDA and CDR2 is SQIVND (reference sequence).

The CDR3 sequence: CASSQTGDGYEQYF. CDR3 coding DNA: TGTGCCAGCAGTCAGACAGGGGACGGCTACGAGCAGTACTTC. The chain combines TRBV6-5 with TRBJ2-7, with 8 bases identical to TRBD1. V shed 5 bases, J shed 3 bases, and the junction held 6 bases outside the gene matches. This CDR3 contains 14 residues. Germline values: CDR1 MNHEY, CDR2 SVGAGI.